A selection of T cell receptor beta chains follows, all from one sample in a study of radiotherapy plus CTLA-4 blockade in lung cancer. Only in-frame clones appear in the TCRdb table, and some are missing; sequencing was by immunoSEQ multiplex PCR. The sample has 50,000 to 60,000 clones, just under 85% seen once; the top ten hold around 6.6%. Source: peripheral blood, taken from a patient treated with radiotherapy plus ipilimumab. Every receptor here comes from a human donor with non-small cell lung cancer whose response to radiotherapy plus ipilimumab could not be evaluated. Both conserved end residues are part of each CDR3. The order of the fields is D gene, J gene, V gene, clone size, CDR3 protein, CDR3 DNA. A D gene is named only where the DNA matches it firmly. Part of the rows lack a size; the others show once, few, many or a class for expanded clones.

d_call: TRBD1
j_call: TRBJ1-1
v_call: TRBV5-1
clone_size: .
cdr3_aa: CASSLGTGGNTEAFF
cdr3_nt: TGCGCCAGCAGCTTGGGTACAGGGGGAAACACTGAAGCTTTCTTT

d_call: .
j_call: TRBJ2-7
v_call: TRBV28
clone_size: .
cdr3_aa: CASRRAGLSEQYF
cdr3_nt: TGTGCCAGCCGTAGGGCAGGGTTGAGCGAGCAGTACTTC

d_call: .
j_call: TRBJ2-7
v_call: TRBV18
clone_size: .
cdr3_aa: CASSPTVYEQYF
cdr3_nt: TGTGCCAGCTCGCCTACAGTCTACGAGCAGTACTTC

d_call: TRBD2
j_call: TRBJ2-1
v_call: TRBV7-6
clone_size: once
cdr3_aa: CASSLGSSGSWNEQFF
cdr3_nt: TGTGCCAGCAGCTTAGGGTCTAGCGGGAGTTGGAATGAGCAGTTCTTC

d_call: .
j_call: TRBJ2-7
v_call: TRBV5-6
clone_size: .
cdr3_aa: CASSPGQTGYYEQYF
cdr3_nt: TGTGCCAGCAGCCCAGGACAGACCGGCTACTACGAGCAGTACTTC

d_call: .
j_call: TRBJ2-2
v_call: TRBV5-6
clone_size: .
cdr3_aa: CASSWASPTENTGELFF
cdr3_nt: TGTGCCAGCAGCTGGGCCTCCCCGACCGAGAACACCGGGGAGCTGTTTTTT

d_call: .
j_call: TRBJ2-7
v_call: TRBV7-2
clone_size: .
cdr3_aa: CASSLGTNPVYEQYF
cdr3_nt: TGTGCCAGCAGCTTAGGAACAAACCCCGTCTACGAGCAGTACTTC

d_call: .
j_call: TRBJ2-7
v_call: TRBV5-1
clone_size: .
cdr3_aa: CASSATGLNEQYF
cdr3_nt: TGCGCCAGCAGCGCCACGGGTCTTAACGAGCAGTACTTC

d_call: .
j_call: TRBJ2-2
v_call: TRBV5-6
clone_size: few
cdr3_aa: CASSFSIRTGELFF
cdr3_nt: TGTGCCAGCAGCTTTTCCATTCGGACCGGGGAGCTGTTTTTT

d_call: .
j_call: TRBJ1-1
v_call: TRBV11-2
clone_size: .
cdr3_aa: CASSHHRFEAFF
cdr3_nt: TGTGCCAGCAGCCACCACAGGTTTGAAGCTTTCTTT

d_call: .
j_call: TRBJ1-1
v_call: TRBV18
clone_size: .
cdr3_aa: CASSRTGNTEAFF
cdr3_nt: TGTGCCAGCTCACGAACAGGGAACACTGAAGCTTTCTTT

d_call: TRBD1
j_call: TRBJ1-1
v_call: TRBV7-9
clone_size: once
cdr3_aa: CASSRGQGLTEAFF
cdr3_nt: TGTGCCAGCAGCAGGGGACAGGGGCTCACTGAAGCTTTCTTT

d_call: .
j_call: TRBJ2-7
v_call: TRBV7-2
clone_size: .
cdr3_aa: CASSLVRYEQYF
cdr3_nt: TGTGCCAGCAGCTTAGTACGGTACGAGCAGTACTTC

d_call: TRBD1
j_call: TRBJ1-5
v_call: TRBV2
clone_size: once
cdr3_aa: CASKIGTGSNQPQHF
cdr3_nt: TGTGCCAGCAAGATCGGGACAGGTAGCAATCAGCCCCAGCATTTT

d_call: .
j_call: TRBJ2-3
v_call: TRBV6-1
clone_size: .
cdr3_aa: CASIHGGGQDTQYF
cdr3_nt: TGTGCCAGCATCCATGGGGGGGGGCAAGATACGCAGTATTTT

d_call: .
j_call: TRBJ2-4
v_call: TRBV19
clone_size: .
cdr3_aa: CASSIIPGELYF
cdr3_nt: TGTGCCAGTAGTATAATTCCGGGGGAGTTGTACTTC

d_call: .
j_call: TRBJ1-2
v_call: TRBV4-3
clone_size: few
cdr3_aa: CASSQDHLTGDGYTF
cdr3_nt: TGCGCCAGCAGCCAAGACCACCTGACAGGCGATGGCTACACCTTC

d_call: .
j_call: TRBJ1-5
v_call: TRBV7-9
clone_size: .
cdr3_aa: CASSFGHLNQPQHF
cdr3_nt: TGTGCCAGCAGCTTCGGACACCTCAATCAGCCCCAGCATTTT

d_call: TRBD1
j_call: TRBJ2-1
v_call: TRBV11-2
clone_size: few
cdr3_aa: CASSHHRDSPSSYNEQFF
cdr3_nt: TGTGCCAGCAGCCACCATCGGGACAGCCCCAGCTCCTACAATGAGCAGTTCTTC

d_call: TRBD1
j_call: TRBJ2-7
v_call: TRBV13
clone_size: once
cdr3_aa: CASRQGQGTYEQYF
cdr3_nt: TGTGCCAGCAGGCAAGGACAGGGCACGTACGAGCAGTACTTC

d_call: TRBD1
j_call: TRBJ2-3
v_call: TRBV18
clone_size: .
cdr3_aa: CASSSRGQGPDTQYF
cdr3_nt: TGTGCCAGCTCATCTAGGGGACAGGGACCAGATACGCAGTATTTT

d_call: TRBD1
j_call: TRBJ2-1
v_call: TRBV10-1
clone_size: .
cdr3_aa: CASSETGDEQFF
cdr3_nt: TGCGCCAGCAGTGAGACAGGGGATGAGCAGTTCTTC

d_call: TRBD2
j_call: TRBJ2-5
v_call: TRBV27
clone_size: once
cdr3_aa: CASSLSRTSSGTQYF
cdr3_nt: TGTGCCAGCAGTTTATCTAGGACTAGCTCCGGGACCCAGTACTTC

d_call: TRBD1
j_call: TRBJ2-7
v_call: TRBV7-2
clone_size: .
cdr3_aa: CASSQPSGTGSYEQYF
cdr3_nt: TGTGCCAGCAGCCAACCGTCCGGGACAGGGTCATACGAGCAGTACTTC

d_call: .
j_call: TRBJ1-2
v_call: TRBV4-1
clone_size: .
cdr3_aa: CASSQAPDRTFYGYTF
cdr3_nt: TGCGCCAGCAGCCAAGCCCCGGACAGAACCTTCTATGGCTACACCTTC

d_call: TRBD2
j_call: TRBJ2-3
v_call: TRBV9
clone_size: .
cdr3_aa: CASSAGGAVGDTQYF
cdr3_nt: TGTGCCAGCAGCGCCGGGGGGGCCGTGGGAGATACGCAGTATTTT

d_call: .
j_call: TRBJ1-5
v_call: TRBV7-8
clone_size: .
cdr3_aa: CASSLRREGQPQHF
cdr3_nt: TGTGCCAGCAGCTTAAGGCGGGAGGGTCAGCCCCAGCATTTT

d_call: TRBD1
j_call: TRBJ2-5
v_call: TRBV19
clone_size: .
cdr3_aa: CASSFPGGRQETQYF
cdr3_nt: TGTGCCAGTAGTTTTCCAGGGGGCCGCCAAGAGACCCAGTACTTC

d_call: TRBD1
j_call: TRBJ2-3
v_call: TRBV7-8
clone_size: .
cdr3_aa: CASLSGGTDTQYF
cdr3_nt: TGTGCCAGCCTCTCAGGGGGTACAGATACGCAGTATTTT

d_call: .
j_call: TRBJ1-5
v_call: TRBV6-1
clone_size: few
cdr3_aa: CASSEPGLPQHF
cdr3_nt: TGTGCCAGCAGTGAACCAGGGTTACCCCAGCATTTT

d_call: .
j_call: TRBJ1-2
v_call: TRBV20-1
clone_size: .
cdr3_aa: CSVQGNYGYTF
cdr3_nt: TGCAGTGTCCAGGGGAACTATGGCTACACCTTC

d_call: .
j_call: TRBJ1-2
v_call: TRBV7-2
clone_size: few
cdr3_aa: CASSIGRAEGYTF
cdr3_nt: TGTGCCAGCAGTATCGGGCGGGCAGAAGGCTACACCTTC

d_call: .
j_call: TRBJ2-3
v_call: TRBV2
clone_size: .
cdr3_aa: CASRQGPGPDTQYF
cdr3_nt: TGTGCCAGCAGGCAGGGTCCAGGCCCAGATACGCAGTATTTT

d_call: .
j_call: TRBJ2-7
v_call: TRBV2
clone_size: once
cdr3_aa: CASSESRSTYEQYF
cdr3_nt: TGTGCCAGCAGTGAATCCAGGTCCACCTACGAGCAGTACTTC

d_call: .
j_call: TRBJ2-4
v_call: TRBV5-4
clone_size: few
cdr3_aa: CASSLVGGRGNIQYF
cdr3_nt: TGTGCCAGCAGCTTGGTGGGGGGGCGGGGGAACATTCAGTACTTC

d_call: .
j_call: TRBJ2-3
v_call: TRBV2
clone_size: .
cdr3_aa: CASTLVSDTQYF
cdr3_nt: TGTGCCAGCACCCTAGTTTCAGATACGCAGTATTTT

d_call: .
j_call: TRBJ1-4
v_call: TRBV28
clone_size: .
cdr3_aa: CASSLLGTANEKLFF
cdr3_nt: TGTGCCAGCAGTTTACTCGGGACTGCTAATGAAAAACTGTTTTTT

d_call: .
j_call: TRBJ2-5
v_call: TRBV19
clone_size: .
cdr3_aa: CASSIMRGGQETQYF
cdr3_nt: TGTGCCAGTAGTATAATGAGGGGAGGTCAGGAGACCCAGTACTTC

d_call: .
j_call: TRBJ1-3
v_call: TRBV6-1
clone_size: .
cdr3_aa: CASKPNGNTIYF
cdr3_nt: TGTGCCAGCAAGCCAAACGGAAACACCATATATTTT

d_call: .
j_call: TRBJ1-1
v_call: TRBV19
clone_size: .
cdr3_aa: CASSIIRPPGEAFF
cdr3_nt: TGTGCCAGTAGTATTATTAGGCCTCCGGGTGAAGCTTTCTTT

d_call: .
j_call: TRBJ1-4
v_call: TRBV6-1
clone_size: few
cdr3_aa: CASSEGQGRNEKLFF
cdr3_nt: TGTGCCAGCAGTGAAGGGCAGGGAAGAAATGAAAAACTGTTTTTT

d_call: TRBD1
j_call: TRBJ1-2
v_call: TRBV4-3
clone_size: .
cdr3_aa: CASSQDFRQGARGYTF
cdr3_nt: TGCGCCAGCAGCCAAGATTTCCGTCAGGGGGCACGGGGCTACACCTTC

d_call: .
j_call: TRBJ2-7
v_call: TRBV5-6
clone_size: .
cdr3_aa: CASSFPSSYEQYF
cdr3_nt: TGTGCCAGCAGCTTCCCTAGCTCCTACGAGCAGTACTTC

d_call: TRBD1
j_call: TRBJ1-6
v_call: TRBV5-4
clone_size: few
cdr3_aa: CASSLSGTGFSSYNSPLHF
cdr3_nt: TGTGCCAGCAGCTTGAGCGGGACAGGCTTCAGCTCCTATAATTCACCCCTCCACTTT

d_call: TRBD1
j_call: TRBJ2-7
v_call: TRBV7-9
clone_size: .
cdr3_aa: CASAGQASYEQYF
cdr3_nt: TGTGCCAGCGCAGGACAGGCCTCCTACGAGCAGTACTTC

d_call: .
j_call: TRBJ2-7
v_call: TRBV5-4
clone_size: .
cdr3_aa: CASSLGDSSYEQYF
cdr3_nt: TGTGCCAGCAGCTTAGGAGACAGCTCCTACGAGCAGTACTTC

d_call: .
j_call: TRBJ2-2
v_call: TRBV5-6
clone_size: .
cdr3_aa: CASSSYTGELFF
cdr3_nt: TGTGCCAGCAGCTCTTACACCGGGGAGCTGTTTTTT

d_call: .
j_call: TRBJ1-6
v_call: TRBV7-9
clone_size: .
cdr3_aa: CASSHPGGVGSPLHF
cdr3_nt: TGTGCCAGCAGTCATCCCGGGGGTGTTGGTTCACCCCTCCACTTT

d_call: .
j_call: TRBJ2-3
v_call: TRBV28
clone_size: medium-sized
cdr3_aa: CASSASGGGGNTDTQYF
cdr3_nt: TGTGCCAGCAGTGCGAGTGGGGGCGGGGGAAACACAGATACGCAGTATTTT

d_call: TRBD2
j_call: TRBJ2-1
v_call: TRBV9
clone_size: .
cdr3_aa: CASSLSPAGGLNEQFF
cdr3_nt: TGTGCCAGCAGCCTCAGTCCTGCGGGGGGGCTCAATGAGCAGTTCTTC

d_call: .
j_call: TRBJ2-7
v_call: TRBV18
clone_size: .
cdr3_aa: CASSQSLGDIMYEQYF
cdr3_nt: TGTGCCAGCTCCCAATCCCTGGGGGACATTATGTACGAGCAGTACTTC

d_call: .
j_call: TRBJ2-7
v_call: TRBV6-6
clone_size: .
cdr3_aa: CASSGGTYEQYF
cdr3_nt: TGTGCCAGCAGTGGCGGGACCTACGAGCAGTACTTC

d_call: TRBD1
j_call: TRBJ1-4
v_call: TRBV5-6
clone_size: .
cdr3_aa: CASSLGTVYEKLFF
cdr3_nt: TGTGCCAGCAGCTTAGGGACAGTGTATGAAAAACTGTTTTTT

d_call: TRBD2
j_call: TRBJ2-3
v_call: TRBV5-1
clone_size: many
cdr3_aa: CASSFGSGTGKDTQYF
cdr3_nt: TGCGCCAGCAGCTTTGGTAGCGGGACGGGTAAAGATACGCAGTATTTT

d_call: TRBD1
j_call: TRBJ2-3
v_call: TRBV19
clone_size: .
cdr3_aa: CASSINRGITDTQYF
cdr3_nt: TGTGCCAGTAGTATTAACAGGGGGATCACAGATACGCAGTATTTT

d_call: TRBD1
j_call: TRBJ2-7
v_call: TRBV7-6
clone_size: .
cdr3_aa: CASTPRTGTREQYF
cdr3_nt: TGTGCCAGCACCCCGAGGACAGGGACGAGAGAGCAGTACTTC

d_call: .
j_call: TRBJ1-1
v_call: TRBV6-5
clone_size: .
cdr3_aa: CASRPDSLNTEAFF
cdr3_nt: TGTGCCAGCAGACCGGACTCCCTGAACACTGAAGCTTTCTTT

d_call: TRBD2
j_call: TRBJ2-7
v_call: TRBV10-3
clone_size: .
cdr3_aa: CAISEFRLAGAYEQYF
cdr3_nt: TGTGCCATCAGTGAGTTCCGACTAGCGGGAGCCTACGAGCAGTACTTC